The T cell receptor beta chain described here comes from a study of blood T cell repertoires in COVID-19. In the study overall: Specimens from acute and convalescent COVID-19 originated in the United States, Italy and Spain.

Clones were read by immunoSEQ multiplex PCR, and TCRdb kept only the in-frame ones, dropping some. Of 150,000 to 200,000 clones in the sample, around 73% are singletons; the top ten hold 17%. Grouping used clinical history reported by participants in a survey and questionnaire. The CDR3 is 12 residues long. CDR1 is GTSNPN, CDR2 SVGIG, per germline (reference sequence). V shed 1 base and J shed 11 bases, with 11 bases lying between them. The clonotype originates from a woman in her forties or fifties who had recovered from COVID-19. The chain has TRBV30 and TRBJ1-4, with D possibly being TRBD1 (6 bases). Sequenced material: PBMCs or T cells enriched from blood (not recorded which). CDR3 region: CAWSGQALKLFF. The CDR3 DNA sequence: TGTGCCTGGAGTGGACAGGCACTCAAACTGTTTTTT.